These 13 T cell receptor beta chains came from one sample sequenced in a study of T cell repertoires in cytomegalovirus infection. TCRdb independently ran MiXCR on the reads; one entry per CDR3 protein. Of under 350,000 distinct CDR3 sequences listed, more than 8% are singletons. The sample comprised PBMCs. All receptors come from a human donor in good health (CMV status not recorded). Some clones in this sample may be carry-over from other donors' samples.

The sample holds a few counts of this clonotype. The chain combines TRBV6-2 or TRBV6-3 with TRBJ2-2; D is ambiguous. Trimming removed 2 bases at V and 3 bases at J, with 10 bases between. Germline lookup yields CDR1 MNHEY and CDR2 SVGEGT. The length of the CDR3 is 15 residues. The CDR3: CASSYNDFYTGELFF. The CDR3 region has the DNA TGTGCCAGCAGTTACAACGATTTTTACACCGGGGAGCTGTTTTTT.

The gene calls are TRBV7-6 and TRBJ1-5; no firm D call. The CDR3 length is 12 residues. CDR1 and CDR2 from the germline V gene are SGHVS and FNYEAQ. V was cut by 1 base and J by 10 bases, with 8 bases left in between. CDR3 nucleotide sequence: TGTGCCAGCAGCTTAGATCTGGGCCCCCAGCATTTT. It codes for CASSLDLGPQHF.

This clonotype was recorded a few times. The CDR3 reads CASSASPGTGGLGTEAFF. CDR3 DNA: TGTGCCAGCAGCGCTTCCCCCGGGACAGGGGGCTTGGGAACTGAAGCTTTCTTT. The chain has TRBV13 and TRBJ1-1, with 12 bases identical to TRBD1. Trimming at V came to 5 bases and at J to 5 bases, leaving 15 bases not matched to a gene. The CDR3 contains 18 residues. From germline, CDR1 is PRHDT and CDR2 FYEKMQ (reference sequence).

This clonotype was recorded at least ten times. A junction end diverges from the germline sequence, so it may reflect a read error. The V call is TRBV4-1, the J call TRBJ2-1, with TRBD1 as a possible D gene (6 bases). CDR3 length: 12 residues. Germline V gene lookup returns CDR1 MGHRA and CDR2 YSYEKL. The CDR3 reads CASRGFRNEQFF. The CDR3 DNA sequence: TGCGCAAGCAGGGGTTTCCGTAATGAGCAGTTCTTC.

This clonotype showed up many times. This chain connects TRBV7-2 to TRBJ1-3, with D tentatively TRBD1 (6 bases). Germline V lookup: CDR1 SGHTA, CDR2 FQGNSA. The CDR3 spans 16 residues. Trimming stripped 5 bases from V and 2 bases from J, with 16 bases between. Here the CDR3 DNA reads TGTGCCAGCAGCCAACGGACCGGGGGGCCTGGAAACACCATATATTTT. Its translation: CASSQRTGGPGNTIYF.

This clonotype turned up a few times. CDR3 sequence reads: CATSTTPTYEQYF. The CDR3 DNA sequence: TGTGCCACCAGCACGACACCTACCTACGAGCAGTACTTC. The chain has TRBV15 and TRBJ2-7; D call uncertain. The CDR3 is made up of 13 amino acids. From germline, CDR1 is LNHNV and CDR2 YYDKDF (reference sequence). The V and J ends lost 4 bases and 2 bases respectively, with 9 bases between them. The entire variable domain, with the rest obtained from reference TRBV15 and TRBJ2-7, is as follows: DAMVIQNPRYQVTQFGKPVTLSCSQTLNHNVMYWYQQKSSQAPKLLFHYYDKDFNNEADTPDNFQSRRPNTSFCFLDIRSPGLGDTAMYLCATSTTPTYEQYFGPGTRLTVT.

In this sample, this clonotype turned up many times. V and J are TRBV7-2 and TRBJ1-2; D perhaps matches TRBD1 (6 bases). The CDR3 covers 13 residues. The V end lost 1 base, the J end lost 8 bases, and 11 bases lay between the germline ends. CDR1 and CDR2 (germline): SGHTA, FQGNSA. The CDR3 DNA is TGTGCCAGCAGCTTAGTCAGGGGACGCGGCTACACCTTC. Translating it yields CASSLVRGRGYTF.

V usage is TRBV12-3 or TRBV12-4 and J usage is TRBJ2-3; D is ambiguous. Trimming took 5 bases from V and 9 from J, leaving 12 bases between them. This CDR3 has 12 amino acids. CDR3 DNA sequence: TGTGCCAGCAGTCCCAAGAGCCGGACGCAGTATTTT. Protein sequence: CASSPKSRTQYF.

A few counts support this clonotype. The chain employs TRBV24-1 and TRBJ2-6; no clear D. Germline values: CDR1 KGHDR, CDR2 SFDVKD. The CDR3 totals 12 residues. Trimming removed 8 bases at V and 4 bases at J, with 5 bases between. The chain's CDR3 is CATMNGANVLTF. The CDR3 DNA reads as TGTGCCACCATGAACGGGGCCAACGTCCTGACTTTC.

This clonotype occurred a few times. The J gene is TRBJ1-4, the V gene TRBV7-9; 8 bases fit TRBD1. Germline CDR1 SEHNR, CDR2 FQNEAQ (reference sequence). J gave up 6 bases and V 6 bases, and 6 bases lay outside the gene matches. CDR3 length equals 14 residues. The CDR3 protein is CASRPGTGYEKLFF. The CDR3 nucleotides read TGTGCCAGCAGACCAGGGACAGGTTATGAAAAACTGTTTTTT.

The chain employs TRBV4-1 and TRBJ2-7, with TRBD2 matching 10 bases. V dropped 2 bases and J dropped 2; count of bases not matched to a gene: 6. There are 16 residues in the CDR3. Germline assignment: CDR1 MGHRA and CDR2 YSYEKL. The CDR3 nucleotides are TGCGCCAGCAGCCAAACCGGGACTAGCGTTGCCTACGAGCAGTACTTC. It yields the protein CASSQTGTSVAYEQYF.

The table lists this clonotype with a few counts. This rearrangement joins TRBV20-1 to TRBJ2-1; 7 bases are a match to TRBD2. Unmatched junction bases numbered 10, after V lost 5 bases and J lost 6 bases. Looked up from germline, CDR1 is DFQATT and CDR2 is SNEGSKA (reference sequence). The CDR3 covers 14 residues. The CDR3 DNA follows: TGCAGTGCTCCACGAGCGGGATCTGGCAATGAGCAGTTCTTC. Its protein is CSAPRAGSGNEQFF.

This clonotype has at least ten counts. V gene TRBV11-1 combines with J gene TRBJ1-1, with 7 bases identical to TRBD1. Losses at the gene ends were 5 bases for V and 2 bases for J; bases not matched to a gene: 8. The CDR3 has 15 residues. CDR1 is SGHAT, CDR2 FQDESV, per germline (reference sequence). The CDR3 nucleotides are TGTGCCAGCAGCCTAAGACAGGGACTAAACACTGAAGCTTTCTTT. Amino acid sequence: CASSLRQGLNTEAFF.